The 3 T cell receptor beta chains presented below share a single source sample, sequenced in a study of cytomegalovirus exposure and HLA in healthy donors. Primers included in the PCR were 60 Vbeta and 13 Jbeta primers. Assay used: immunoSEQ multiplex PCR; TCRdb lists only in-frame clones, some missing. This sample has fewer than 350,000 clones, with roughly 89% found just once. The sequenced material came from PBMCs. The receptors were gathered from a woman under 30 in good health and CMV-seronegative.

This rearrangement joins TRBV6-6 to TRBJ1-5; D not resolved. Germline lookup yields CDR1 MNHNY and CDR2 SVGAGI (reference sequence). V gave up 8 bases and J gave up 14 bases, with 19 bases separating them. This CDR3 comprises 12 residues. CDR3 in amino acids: CASRLSGTEEHF. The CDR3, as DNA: TGTGCCAGCCGACTTTCGGGTACGGAGGAGCATTTT.

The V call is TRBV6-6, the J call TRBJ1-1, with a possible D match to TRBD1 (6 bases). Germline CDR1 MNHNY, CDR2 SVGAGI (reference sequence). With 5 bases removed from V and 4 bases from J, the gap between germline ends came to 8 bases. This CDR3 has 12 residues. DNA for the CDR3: TGTGCCAGCAGTCAGGGGTTCACTGAAGCTTTCTTT. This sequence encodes CASSQGFTEAFF.

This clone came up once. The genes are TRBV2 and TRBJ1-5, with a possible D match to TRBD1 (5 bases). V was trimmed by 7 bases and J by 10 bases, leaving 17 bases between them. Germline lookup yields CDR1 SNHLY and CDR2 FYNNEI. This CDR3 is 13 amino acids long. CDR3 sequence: CASKSAREGPQHF. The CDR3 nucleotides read TGTGCCAGCAAGTCGGCCAGGGAAGGACCCCAGCATTTT.